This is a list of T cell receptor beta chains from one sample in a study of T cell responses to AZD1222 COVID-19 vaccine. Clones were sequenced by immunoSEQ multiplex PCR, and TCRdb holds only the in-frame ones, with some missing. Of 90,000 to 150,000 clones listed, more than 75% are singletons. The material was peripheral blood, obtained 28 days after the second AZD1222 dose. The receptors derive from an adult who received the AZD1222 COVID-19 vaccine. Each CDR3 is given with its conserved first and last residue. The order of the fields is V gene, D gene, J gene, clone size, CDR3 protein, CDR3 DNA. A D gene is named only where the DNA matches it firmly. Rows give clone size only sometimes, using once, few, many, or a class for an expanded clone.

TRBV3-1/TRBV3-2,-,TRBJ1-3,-,CASSLQGTGNTIYF,TGTGCCAGCAGCCTACAGGGAACTGGAAACACCATATATTTT
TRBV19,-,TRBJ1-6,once,CASSPQGGSVRLHF,TGTGCCAGTAGTCCACAGGGAGGATCCGTACGCCTCCACTTT
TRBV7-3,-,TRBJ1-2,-,CASSLNGRREEGYTF,TGTGCCAGCAGCTTAAACGGGCGCAGAGAGGAGGGCTACACCTTC
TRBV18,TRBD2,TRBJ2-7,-,CASSGGLAGVGEQYF,TGTGCCAGCTCCGGAGGACTAGCGGGAGTCGGTGAGCAGTACTTC
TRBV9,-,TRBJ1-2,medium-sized,CASSVGTQTIYGYTF,TGTGCCAGCAGCGTAGGTACTCAGACAATCTATGGCTACACCTTC
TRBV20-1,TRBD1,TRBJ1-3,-,CSASGDPDRSSGNTIYF,TGCAGTGCTAGTGGGGACCCGGACAGGTCCTCTGGAAACACCATATATTTT
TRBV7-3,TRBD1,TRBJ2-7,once,CASSSGTGDVKQYF,TGTGCCAGCAGCTCCGGGACAGGGGACGTTAAGCAGTACTTC
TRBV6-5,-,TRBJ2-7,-,CATILTYEQYF,TGTGCCACCATCCTCACCTACGAGCAGTACTTC
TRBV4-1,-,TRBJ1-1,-,CASSQDGGMNTEAFF,TGCGCCAGCAGCCAAGATGGAGGAATGAACACTGAAGCTTTCTTT
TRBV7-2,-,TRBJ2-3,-,CASSRRDSPSTDTQYF,TGTGCCAGCAGCAGGCGGGACTCCCCCTCCACAGATACGCAGTATTTT
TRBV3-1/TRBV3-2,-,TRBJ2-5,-,CASSQAAETQYF,TGTGCCAGCAGCCAAGCTGCGGAGACCCAGTACTTC
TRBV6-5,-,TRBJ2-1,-,CASSYSLASYEQFF,TGTGCCAGCAGTTACAGTCTAGCATCATATGAGCAGTTCTTC
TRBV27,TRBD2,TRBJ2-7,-,CASSPGLAAYEQYF,TGTGCCAGCAGCCCGGGACTAGCGGCCTACGAGCAGTACTTC